These 8 T cell receptor beta chains originate from one sample sequenced in a study of T cell responses to AZD1222 COVID-19 vaccine (dated by TCRdb to the early 2020s). The method behind the library was the immunoSEQ multiplex PCR assay. The immuneACCESS repertoire file appears here via TCRdb, limited to in-frame rearrangements. These files lack a portion of the clones; in checked studies, under half of the deficit traces to unresolved V genes, and the cause of the others is not known. The sample data list about 140,000 clones, and around 90% of these were observed just once. The top ten clones comprise roughly 5.1% of the sample. Per the publication, the time point label means: baseline before first vaccination. This specimen consisted of peripheral blood, obtained on day 0 of AZD1222 vaccination. Receptor source: an adult in good health.

The genes are TRBV5-1 and TRBJ2-3, with a tentative D call TRBD2 (6 bases). Germline V gene lookup returns CDR1 SGHRS and CDR2 YFSETQ. V was shortened by 2 bases and J by 2 bases, with 15 bases between the two germline ends. The CDR3 contains 16 residues. CDR3 nucleotide sequence: TGCGCCAGCAGCTTTTTTGGCGGGGCTACCACAGATACGCAGTATTTT. Amino acid sequence: CASSFFGGATTDTQYF.

The V and J genes are TRBV3-1 (or the pseudogene TRBV3-2) and TRBJ1-4; no reliable D call. Trimming left V 2 bases short and J 8 bases short, with 18 bases between. Germline lookup yields CDR1 LGHDT and CDR2 YNNKEL (reference sequence). The CDR3 loop spans 16 amino acids. CDR3 residues: CASSQFPILAEEKLFF. The CDR3, as DNA: TGTGCCAGCAGCCAATTCCCCATTCTTGCAGAGGAAAAACTGTTTTTT.

This rearrangement joins TRBV28 to TRBJ1-1; D gene ambiguous. This CDR3 has 12 amino acids. V was trimmed by 6 bases and J by 11 bases, leaving 16 bases between them. Germline V gives CDR1 MDHEN, CDR2 SYDVKM. The CDR3 spells CASSQIGVSAFF. CDR3 bases: TGTGCCAGCAGCCAGATAGGAGTATCGGCTTTCTTT.

V gene TRBV3-1 (or the pseudogene TRBV3-2) combines with J gene TRBJ2-1; TRBD2 agrees at 14 bases. Germline V gene lookup returns CDR1 LGHDT and CDR2 YNNKEL (reference sequence). The CDR3 is 17 amino acids. V was clipped by 3 bases and J by 7 bases; unmatched bases: 8. The CDR3 protein is CASSQVPGTSGSNEQFF. DNA for the CDR3: TGTGCCAGCAGCCAGGTGCCCGGGACTAGCGGGAGTAATGAGCAGTTCTTC.

This chain connects TRBV28 to TRBJ2-4; D tentatively reads TRBD1 or TRBD2 (5 bases each). The CDR3 extends over 14 amino acids. Deletions cut 2 bases from V and 1 base from J, with 6 bases between. Germline-derived CDR1 and CDR2 are MDHEN and SYDVKM. This chain's CDR3 is CASSLRDAKNIQYF. DNA of the CDR3: TGTGCCAGCAGTTTAAGGGACGCCAAAAACATTCAGTACTTC.

The rearrangement joins TRBV5-1 to TRBJ2-6; 11 bases line up with TRBD1. The CDR3 covers 17 residues. Per germline, CDR1 SGHRS and CDR2 YFSETQ. The J segment lost 0 bases and the V segment lost 5 bases, leaving 4 bases of the junction unmatched. CDR3 sequence reads: CASSGQGALSGANVLTF. DNA for the CDR3: TGCGCCAGCAGTGGACAGGGGGCTCTCTCTGGGGCCAACGTCCTGACTTTC.

The gene calls are TRBV19 and TRBJ1-2; tentatively, D is TRBD1 (5 bases). Germline values: CDR1 LNHDA, CDR2 SQIVND (reference sequence). The CDR3 is made up of 12 amino acids. The V end was cut by 6 bases, the J end by 4 bases, with 9 bases between. CDR3 sequence: CASSRDVYGYTF. The DNA for the CDR3 is TGTGCCAGTAGCCGGGACGTCTATGGCTACACCTTC. Based on the CDR3 plus reference TRBV19 and TRBJ1-2, the full variable domain is DGGITQSPKYLFRKEGQNVTLSCEQNLNHDAMYWYRQDPGQGLRLIYYSQIVNDFQKGDIAEGYSVSREKKESFPLTVTSAQKNPTAFYLCASSRDVYGYTFGSGTRLTVV.

J is TRBJ2-5 and V is TRBV5-1; 7 nucleotides match TRBD1. Germline V gives CDR1 SGHRS, CDR2 YFSETQ. CDR3 size: 15 residues. V lost 4 bases, J lost 5 bases, and 11 bases stayed unmatched. CDR3 protein: CASSPRQGTSETQYF. In DNA form, the CDR3 reads TGCGCCAGCAGCCCCAGACAGGGAACTTCGGAGACCCAGTACTTC.